These 27 T cell receptor beta chains were all obtained from the same sample, sequenced in a study of blood T cell repertoires in COVID-19. The protocol was immunoSEQ multiplex PCR, while the TCRdb copy is restricted to in-frame clones and leaves out a portion. Here the sample spans more than 200,000 clones, approximately 91% being singletons. The specimen sequenced was peripheral blood. These receptors came from a woman aged 60-70 years with acute or convalescent COVID-19.

This chain connects TRBV19 to TRBJ1-4, with a possible D match to TRBD1 (5 bases). V was clipped by 5 bases and J by 11 bases, with 24 bases between them. The CDR3 has 16 residues. Looked up from germline, CDR1 is LNHDA and CDR2 is SQIVND (reference sequence). DNA for the CDR3: TGTGCCAGTAGTCCGACCCCCGGGGCCGGGAGGGTGAAACTGTTTTTT. Translating it yields CASSPTPGAGRVKLFF.

This rearrangement joins TRBV5-4 to TRBJ2-5, with D maybe TRBD2 (5 bases). Germline V gene lookup returns CDR1 SGHNT and CDR2 YYREEE (reference sequence). The V end lost 4 bases, the J end lost 4 bases, and 14 bases lay between the germline ends. The CDR3 spans 14 residues. The CDR3, as DNA: TGTGCCAGCAGCCCTGGGTTAAGCGGAGAGACCCAGTACTTC. This encodes CASSPGLSGETQYF. The entire variable domain, with the rest obtained from reference TRBV5-4 and TRBJ2-5, is as follows: ETGVTQSPTHLIKTRGQQVTLRCSSQSGHNTVSWYQQALGQGPQFIFQYYREEENGRGNFPPRFSGLQFPNYSSELNVNALELDDSALYLCASSPGLSGETQYFGPGTRLLVL.

The genes are TRBV6-5 and TRBJ2-5, with D perhaps TRBD2 (7 bases). Trimming took 4 bases from V and 4 from J, leaving 16 bases between them. This CDR3 spans 15 amino acids. CDR1 is MNHEY, CDR2 SVGAGI, per germline. Here the CDR3 reads CASSLGGGGRETQYF. In nucleotides, the CDR3 is TGTGCCAGCAGTTTAGGGGGAGGGGGGAGAGAGACCCAGTACTTC.

This clone was seen only once. This rearrangement joins TRBV5-1 to TRBJ2-7, with TRBD1 identical over 7 bases. This CDR3 has 13 residues. The V gene's germline CDR1 is SGHRS and CDR2 YFSETQ. V was clipped by 6 bases and J by 5 bases; unmatched bases: 8. DNA of the CDR3: TGCGCCAGCAATCCTGAGGGGGCAAACGAGCAGTACTTC. It specifies CASNPEGANEQYF.

The chain joins TRBV28 to TRBJ2-7, with 9 bases aligning to TRBD1. CDR1 and CDR2 (germline): MDHEN, SYDVKM. The length of the CDR3 is 16 residues. V trimming: 6 bases; J trimming: 4 bases; junction bases outside the gene matches: 13. The DNA of the CDR3 is TGTGCCAGCAGCCAAAACCCGGGACAGGGCCCTTACGAGCAGTACTTC. This codes for CASSQNPGQGPYEQYF.

There are a few counts of this clone. This chain uses TRBV14 with TRBJ2-7; D is unresolved. CDR3 length equals 13 residues. Germline V CDR1 and CDR2: SGHDN, FVKESK. Deletions cut 0 bases from V and 4 bases from J, with 7 bases between. The CDR3 region is CASSQDGLYEQYF. Written as DNA, the CDR3 is TGTGCCAGCAGCCAAGATGGCCTTTACGAGCAGTACTTC.

This rearrangement joins TRBV5-1 to TRBJ2-3; D call uncertain. The CDR3 extends over 15 amino acids. The germline CDR1 and CDR2 sequences are SGHRS and YFSETQ. V shed 0 bases and J shed 2 bases, with 10 bases lying between them. In nucleotides, the CDR3 is TGCGCCAGCAGCTTGGTGTGGGCGAACACAGATACGCAGTATTTT. It specifies CASSLVWANTDTQYF.

The gene calls are TRBV18 and TRBJ2-7; tentative D call: TRBD2 (6 bases). This CDR3 spans 14 amino acids. V lost 3 bases to trimming and J lost 3 bases, with 12 bases between them. The germline gives CDR1 KGHSH, CDR2 LQKENI. CDR3 coding DNA: TGTGCCAGCTCACCGCCTGGAGGGTTCTACGAGCAGTACTTC. It encodes CASSPPGGFYEQYF.

This chain uses TRBV5-4 with TRBJ1-2; TRBD1 is a possible D gene (5 bases). V was clipped by 5 bases and J by 4 bases, with 12 bases between them. The germline V gene has CDR1 SGHNT and CDR2 YYREEE (reference sequence). There are 13 residues in the CDR3. CDR3 sequence: CASRPTGIYGYTF. CDR3 DNA: TGTGCCAGCAGACCTACAGGAATCTATGGCTACACCTTC.

On this clone: At one end the junction does not follow the germline gene, possibly because of a read error. The chain is built from TRBV7-7 and TRBJ1-3; D is ambiguous. The length of the CDR3 is 15 residues. CDR1 and CDR2 (germline): SSHAT, FNYEAQ (reference sequence). CDR3 in DNA: TGTGCTAGCAGCTTGAGCCCCGGCTCTGGAAACACCATATATTTT. As protein: CASSLSPGSGNTIYF.

This rearrangement joins TRBV27 to TRBJ1-5; D is undetermined. This CDR3 has 13 residues. V was pared by 5 bases and J by 6 bases, with 11 bases between. Germline values: CDR1 MNHEY, CDR2 SMNVEV (reference sequence). The CDR3 is CASSVISGQPQHF. In DNA form, the CDR3 reads TGTGCCAGCAGTGTGATCAGTGGTCAGCCCCAGCATTTT.

The chain recombines TRBV7-8 with TRBJ1-2, with D unclear. This CDR3 is 14 amino acids long. Germline-derived CDR1 and CDR2 are SGHVS and FQNEAQ. V was trimmed by 4 bases and J by 6 bases, leaving 15 bases between them. DNA of the CDR3: TGTGCCAGCAGCTCATACCAGCCTCGGGATGGCTACACCTTC. Translating it yields CASSSYQPRDGYTF.

DNA of the CDR3: TGTGCCAGCAGCTTAGATCAGCAGCGGATCTACAATGAGCAGTTCTTC. It translates to CASSLDQQRIYNEQFF. The chain recombines TRBV11-2 with TRBJ2-1; D is perhaps TRBD2 (5 bases). Germline values: CDR1 SGHAT, CDR2 FQNNGV. V was trimmed by 0 bases and J by 3 bases, leaving 12 bases between them. The CDR3 sequence is 16 residues long.

The chain joins TRBV19 to TRBJ2-4, with D perhaps matching TRBD1 (6 bases). This CDR3 region has 14 residues. Trimming stripped 3 bases from V and 3 bases from J, with 9 bases between. Germline V CDR1 and CDR2: LNHDA, SQIVND (reference sequence). The DNA of the CDR3 is TGTGCCAGTAGTATTACAGGGAGCAAAAACATTCAGTACTTC. Translated: CASSITGSKNIQYF.

CDR3 in DNA: TGTGCCAGCAGTTACATAGCGGGAGGGTTAAATGAGCAGTTCTTC. Translation: CASSYIAGGLNEQFF. The genes are TRBV6-6 and TRBJ2-1; 11 nucleotides align to TRBD2. This CDR3 is built from 15 residues. Germline V gives CDR1 MNHNY, CDR2 SVGAGI (reference sequence). J was trimmed by 7 bases and V by 2 bases; bases with no gene match: 4.

This clone was seen a few times. The chain joins TRBV27 to TRBJ2-7, with 11 bases identical to TRBD1. This CDR3 has 14 amino acids. Germline V lookup: CDR1 MNHEY, CDR2 SMNVEV (reference sequence). Trimming at V came to 5 bases and at J to 3 bases, leaving 3 bases not matched to a gene. CDR3 region: CASSRDRGIYEQYF. CDR3 DNA sequence: TGTGCCAGCAGTCGGGACAGGGGGATCTACGAGCAGTACTTC.

This chain uses TRBV10-2 with TRBJ2-7; perhaps TRBD2 as D (6 bases). V was pared by 5 bases and J by 6 bases, with 20 bases between. The CDR3 is made up of 15 amino acids. CDR1 WSHSY and CDR2 SAAADI come from the germline V gene. CDR3 loop: CASSKSGTLGGEQYF. CDR3 sequence (DNA): TGCGCCAGCAGTAAAAGCGGTACCCTGGGGGGCGAGCAGTACTTC.

The rearrangement links TRBV6-6 to TRBJ2-4; D perhaps matches TRBD1 (6 bases). CDR1 and CDR2 from the germline V gene are MNHNY and SVGAGI (reference sequence). CDR3 length equals 14 residues. The V end lost 6 bases, the J end lost 5 bases, and 14 bases lay between the germline ends. CDR3 amino acids: CASSTTGPENIQYF. In DNA, the CDR3 is TGTGCCAGCAGCACAACAGGGCCTGAAAACATTCAGTACTTC.

V is TRBV5-1 and J is TRBJ2-7; 8 bases are a match to TRBD1. The CDR3 runs to 13 residues. J gave up 6 bases and V 7 bases, and 9 bases lay outside the gene matches. CDR1 is SGHRS and CDR2 is YFSETQ in the germline V gene. The CDR3 loop is CASGKSGTGEQYF. The CDR3 bases are TGCGCCAGCGGCAAGTCGGGGACAGGCGAGCAGTACTTC.

In this sample, this clone turned up once. This chain links TRBV7-9 with TRBJ2-3, with D perhaps TRBD1 (6 bases). The germline gives CDR1 SEHNR, CDR2 FQNEAQ (reference sequence). Trimming stripped 3 bases from V and 2 bases from J, with 12 bases between. The CDR3 is 15 residues long. CDR3 bases: TGTGCCAGCAGCTTTGGGACATCCACCACAGATACGCAGTATTTT. Amino acid sequence: CASSFGTSTTDTQYF. Using reference TRBV7-9 and TRBJ2-3 for the parts outside the CDR3, the full variable domain is DTGVSQNPRHKITKRGQNVTFRCDPISEHNRLYWYRQTLGQGPEFLTYFQNEAQLEKSRLLSDRFSAERPKGSFSTLEIQRTEQGDSAMYLCASSFGTSTTDTQYFGPGTRLTVL.

This clone occurred once. The V call is TRBV10-1, the J call TRBJ2-1, with TRBD2 identical over 13 bases. Germline values: CDR1 WNHNN, CDR2 SYGVQD (reference sequence). The V segment lost 6 bases and the J segment 6 bases; nucleotides outside the gene matches: 8. There are 16 residues in the CDR3. The CDR3 loop is CASSHPGLAGTNEQFF. In DNA form, the CDR3 reads TGCGCCAGCAGCCACCCGGGACTAGCGGGGACCAATGAGCAGTTCTTC.

The rearrangement uses TRBV7-8 and TRBJ2-2, with D possibly being TRBD1 (5 bases). V lost 5 bases and J 5 bases, leaving 12 bases between the germline ends. The CDR3 is made up of 14 amino acids. Germline V gene lookup returns CDR1 SGHVS and CDR2 FQNEAQ. CDR3 bases: TGTGCCAGCAGCCCACTCAGGGTTACCGGGGAGCTGTTTTTT. Translated: CASSPLRVTGELFF.

The gene calls are TRBV7-2 and TRBJ1-5; 10 nucleotides match TRBD1. The CDR3 has 15 residues. CDR1 and CDR2 (germline): SGHTA, FQGNSA. Germline trimming cut 6 bases from V and 4 bases from J; bases unmatched to any gene: 6. In nucleotides, the CDR3 is TGTGCCAGCAGAATACCGGGACAGGGGAATCAGCCCCAGCATTTT. Translating gives CASRIPGQGNQPQHF.

This chain joins TRBV18 and TRBJ1-2; 7 nucleotides agree with TRBD1. The CDR3 covers 16 residues. Germline V lookup: CDR1 KGHSH, CDR2 LQKENI. Trimming cost V 2 bases and J 4 bases; bases outside gene matches: 10. Here the CDR3 reads CASSPGQGDLSYGYTF. The CDR3 DNA follows: TGTGCCAGCTCACCAGGGCAGGGGGACCTGAGCTATGGCTACACCTTC. The full variable domain, in which reference TRBV18 and TRBJ1-2 provide the parts outside the CDR3, is NAGVMQNPRHLVRRRGQEARLRCSPMKGHSHVYWYRQLPEEGLKFMVYLQKENIIDESGMPKERFSAEFPKEGPSILRIQQVVRGDSAAYFCASSPGQGDLSYGYTFGSGTRLTVV.

J is TRBJ2-1 and V is TRBV25-1; tentative D call: TRBD2 (6 bases). The V end was cut by 3 bases, the J end by 4 bases, with 13 bases between. This CDR3 has 15 residues. Germline V gene sequence: CDR1 MGHDK, CDR2 SYGVNS. In DNA form, the CDR3 reads TGTGCCAGCAGTGATCCTGGCGGAGGGTACAATGAGCAGTTCTTC. Translating gives CASSDPGGGYNEQFF.

The chain uses TRBV6-6 and TRBJ1-6, with 8 positions matching TRBD1. Germline CDR1 reads MNHNY; CDR2 reads SVGAGI (reference sequence). The J segment lost 9 bases and the V segment lost 0 bases, leaving 4 bases of the junction unmatched. CDR3 length: 15 amino acids. CDR3 loop: CASSYSSQGASPLHF. The CDR3 DNA follows: TGTGCCAGCAGTTACTCGAGTCAGGGGGCTTCACCCCTCCACTTT.

The chain couples TRBV29-1 to TRBJ1-5; D not certain. Germline lookup yields CDR1 SQVTM and CDR2 ANQGSEA. Trimming left V 4 bases short and J 2 bases short, with 15 bases between. This CDR3 has 15 residues. The CDR3 here is CSVAAGVGGNQPQHF. DNA of the CDR3: TGCAGCGTTGCAGCCGGGGTTGGGGGCAATCAGCCCCAGCATTTT.